This TCR beta chain was documented in a study of blood T cell repertoires in COVID-19. Study information: Acute and convalescent COVID-19 specimens originated in the United States, Italy and Spain. Nucleic acid was either cDNA or gDNA, and it came from T cells, B-cell-depleted T cells, or PBMCs.

There are 14 residues in the CDR3. Trimming cost V 3 bases and J 4 bases, with 12 bases left between them. Germline values: CDR1 KGHSH, CDR2 LQKENI. Allocation to cohorts depended on clinical history reported by the participants. Cohort 3 donors were reported recovered after two negative PCRs, clearance, or symptom resolution. The table came from immunoSEQ multiplex PCR; TCRdb's copy has only in-frame clones and leaves some out. In the table there are approximately 360,000 clones, around 83% of which are singletons. This receptor was taken from a woman between 45 and 60 years old who had recovered from COVID-19. The specimen sequenced was PBMCs or T cells enriched from blood (not recorded which). The chain has TRBV18 and TRBJ1-2; TRBD1 might be the D (6 bases). CDR3 DNA sequence: TGTGCCAGCTCACCTCTCCGGGACATCTATGGCTACACCTTC. This sequence encodes CASSPLRDIYGYTF.